The T cell receptor (beta chain) described here comes from a study of blood T cell repertoires in COVID-19. Study details: Sites in the United States, Italy and Spain provided acute and convalescent COVID-19 samples. PBMCs, B-cell-depleted T cells, or T cells provided the cDNA or gDNA that made up the material.

Per the study methods: Amplification from reference gene primers served as the basis for estimated nucleated cell counts. The assay was immunoSEQ multiplex PCR, and TCRdb's table has in-frame clones only and misses some. V, J and clone size were drawn from that table, and D and trimming were deduced from the DNA. The repertoire holds 150,000 to 200,000 clones, with 80% to 90% as singletons. The germline V gene encodes CDR1 SGHRS and CDR2 YFSETQ. Trimming removed 0 bases at V and 5 bases at J, with 6 bases between. CDR3 size: 12 residues. This TCR came from a man aged 65 to 85 with active or convalescent COVID-19. J is TRBJ2-7 and V is TRBV5-1, with no clear D. The sequenced sample was peripheral blood. This CDR3 is CASSLGPDEQYF. The CDR3 DNA sequence: TGCGCCAGCAGCTTGGGGCCCGACGAGCAGTACTTC.